This TCR beta chain was documented in a study of CD8 T cells in ankylosing spondylitis. Study results and limitations: Reactive arthritis synovial fluid and blood previously showed some of these motif variants. Clones that were linked to disease were CD8+ and were relatively rare in peripheral blood. Significantly higher representation of disease-linked clones was reported for matched ankylosing spondylitis synovial fluid. A TCR beta motif made of fewer than 10 highly homologous variants seemed typical of ankylosing spondylitis blood.

On this clonotype: The target antigen is unknown.

A quantitative 5'-RACE method, one with molecular barcodes, was used to make TCR beta libraries. TCRdb re-analysed the 5' RACE reads in MiXCR, keeping a single row per CDR3 protein. The sample lists 750,000 to 850,000 distinct CDR3 sequences; 10% to 15% were seen once. The source is a male donor with ankylosing spondylitis. Sample: blood, either unsorted or a sorted T cell fraction (not recorded which).

CDR3 in DNA: TGCGCCAGCAGCCAAACTAGCGGGAGGGATGAGCAGTTCTTC. Protein product: CASSQTSGRDEQFF. V usage is TRBV4-3 and J usage is TRBJ2-1; 13 bases are a match to TRBD2. Germline trimming cut 2 bases from V and 8 bases from J; bases unmatched to any gene: 0. The CDR3 is 14 amino acids. Germline V gene data show CDR1 as LGHNA and CDR2 as YSLEER.